This T cell receptor beta chain was documented in a study of T-cell reconstitution after alpha-beta-depleted transplantation in children. Study results and limitations: The main origin of T-cell counts and diversity one year after transplant was newly produced T cells. Surviving recipient T cells and thymic progenitors accounted for the high day-60 TCRbeta diversity observed in some patients. Several hundred graft clones that had expanded were reportedly the source of alpha-beta T cells about two months after transplant.

Unique molecular identifiers tagged the TCRbeta library. TCRdb re-called the PCR reads with MiXCR, one entry per CDR3 protein. Of around 270,000 distinct CDR3 sequences in the sample, over 7% were seen once. Per the germline V gene, CDR1 is KGHSH and CDR2 is LQKENI. The CDR3 is 16 amino acids. V trimming: 3 bases; J trimming: 4 bases; junction bases outside the gene matches: 7. This clonotype was seen ten or more times. Antigen: not known. This material consisted of peripheral blood, taken 360 days after TCRalphabeta/CD19-depleted stem cell transplant. The TCR sequence derives from a female patient aged 2-15 years who had a stem cell transplant for Fanconi anemia, so the T cells may come from the graft donor. The chain has TRBV18 and TRBJ2-3, with 10 bases matching TRBD2. The CDR3 DNA is TGTGCCAGCTCACCGCTGCTAGGGACTAGCGCAGATACGCAGTATTTT. It is translated as CASSPLLGTSADTQYF.